This T cell receptor (beta chain) was sequenced in a study of cytomegalovirus exposure and HLA in healthy donors (dated by TCRdb to 2017 to 2019). For the study in its entirety: A later analysis indicated that the roughly 130 validation repertoires were generated on the platform also employed for the 600 to 750 repertoires of the first cohort. To predict cytomegalovirus infection status, the study combined high-throughput TCR immunosequencing, statistical association of individual TCRs with disease status, and machine learning. The study was designed to test whether signatures of past pathogen exposure could be identified by cataloging public T cell receptors. In addition to the first cohort of roughly 670 subjects, a separate validation cohort of 120 different subjects was used.

Regarding this clone: What antigen it recognizes has not been identified. Per-base qualities were not stored, and no clone one base away is much larger.

Separate from the approximately 700-subject first cohort, the validation cohort of roughly 130 subjects was the group to which the donors belonged. Library preparation was by the immunoSEQ multiplex PCR assay. Per the original workflow: To diagnose cytomegalovirus status from the catalog of TCR beta chain sequences, a statistical classification framework was built. The table was pulled from immuneACCESS by TCRdb, which kept in-frame rearrangements only. Such tables lose some clones; where checked, under half of the loss comes from unresolved V genes, and the rest has no known cause. V and J calls and clone size are copied from that table; D and trimming were computed from the DNA. Present in this sample are roughly 200,000 clones, around 86% of which were seen just once. The ten top clones hold about 7.7% of the sample. Overall study outcomes, separate from this receptor: Of the cluster scores, roughly 95% were above 0 in a later analysis, which found that TCRs clustered in the first cohort also tended to co-occur in the 120 or so validation repertoires. A few of the identified cytomegalovirus-associated TCR beta chains were confirmed in vitro to be specific for cytomegalovirus antigens. The classifier was reported to diagnose cytomegalovirus status with high specificity and sensitivity in both the original and validation cohorts. A later analysis lacked HLA typing for the validation cohort, so it scored co-occurrence in that cohort across all 120 repertoires. Across donors, most TCR sequences were observed very rarely, whereas some public TCRs were present in many individuals. It was suggested by the authors that the approach could potentially be generalized to other disease states and immunological phenotypes. A total of 164 TCR beta chains were listed by the study as associated with cytomegalovirus.

The TCR comes from a man aged 25-45 years in good health and CMV-seropositive. Sequenced: PBMCs.

For the CDR3, the sequence is CASSYRGGLVLDTQYF. The nucleotide sequence is given as TGTGCCAGCAGCTATCGGGGGGGCCTTGTTCTAGATACGCAGTATTTT. This chain is built from TRBV5-4 and TRBJ2-3, and 8 bases in between align with TRBD2. From V the trimming removes 3 bases and from J it removes 5 bases, while the gene matches leave 11 bases of the junction unaccounted for. Taken from cysteine to phenylalanine, the CDR3 has 16 residues. This entry keeps only the CDR3 DNA: 48 bases, framed from base 1. CDR1 and CDR2, looked up from the germline V gene (reference sequence), are SGHNT and YYREEE.